Listed below are T cell receptor beta chains from one sample, sequenced in a study of technical replicates of blood from a few donors. Here immunoSEQ multiplex PCR was the method, and the copy in TCRdb shows in-frame clones only, minus some. The data hold 98,000 or so clones, with 95% observed a single time. Material for sequencing was T cells isolated from PBMCs. The origin of the receptors is a human donor in good health. Both conserved end residues are part of each CDR3. D genes are given only for firm matches.

d_call: TRBD1
j_call: TRBJ2-5
v_call: TRBV7-9
cdr3_nt: TGTGCCAGCAGCCCAGCCTCCGGGACAGAAGTGGAGACCCAGTACTTC
cdr3_aa: CASSPASGTEVETQYF

d_call: NA
j_call: TRBJ2-5
v_call: TRBV14
cdr3_nt: TGTGCCAGCAGCCAATCCTTCCAAGAGACCCAGTACTTC
cdr3_aa: CASSQSFQETQYF

d_call: TRBD1
j_call: TRBJ2-7
v_call: TRBV4-2
cdr3_nt: TGTGCCAGCAGCCAAGGACAGGGGGCCGCCTACGAGCAGTACTTC
cdr3_aa: CASSQGQGAAYEQYF

d_call: TRBD1
j_call: TRBJ1-2
v_call: TRBV6-1
cdr3_nt: TGTGCCAGCAGTTGGACAGGCCGGGGCTACACCTTC
cdr3_aa: CASSWTGRGYTF

d_call: NA
j_call: TRBJ2-7
v_call: TRBV27
cdr3_nt: TGTGCCAGCAGCCTATCCTGGTCCCCTCGCGAGCAGTACTTC
cdr3_aa: CASSLSWSPREQYF

d_call: TRBD2
j_call: TRBJ2-3
v_call: TRBV28
cdr3_nt: TGTGCCAGCAGTCTAATAGGACTAGCGGGAGGTTCGCCCACAGATACGCAGTATTTT
cdr3_aa: CASSLIGLAGGSPTDTQYF

d_call: TRBD2
j_call: TRBJ2-5
v_call: TRBV7-9
cdr3_nt: TGTGCCAGCAGCTCGTATCTAGCGGGGGGGGGAGAGACCCAGTACTTC
cdr3_aa: CASSSYLAGGGETQYF

d_call: TRBD1
j_call: TRBJ1-2
v_call: TRBV5-1
cdr3_nt: TGCGCCAGCAGCTCCAGAACAGGGGTGGATGGCTACACCTTC
cdr3_aa: CASSSRTGVDGYTF

d_call: NA
j_call: TRBJ2-1
v_call: TRBV11-2
cdr3_nt: TGTGCCAGCAGCCCCCCCGAGGCCCCAGTAAATGTGGAGCAGTTCTTC
cdr3_aa: CASSPPEAPVNVEQFF

d_call: NA
j_call: TRBJ2-4
v_call: TRBV27
cdr3_nt: TGTGCCAGCAGTTTACATGGGAGTGGGGCCAAAAACATTCAGTACTTC
cdr3_aa: CASSLHGSGAKNIQYF

d_call: NA
j_call: TRBJ1-1
v_call: TRBV29-1
cdr3_nt: TGCAGCGCTAGTTCCGCCATGAACACTGAAGCTTTCTTT
cdr3_aa: CSASSAMNTEAFF

d_call: TRBD1
j_call: TRBJ2-7
v_call: TRBV9
cdr3_nt: TGTGCCAGCAGCGAGGCCGGGACAGAGTCCTACGAGCAGTACTTC
cdr3_aa: CASSEAGTESYEQYF

d_call: TRBD1
j_call: TRBJ1-6
v_call: TRBV6-5
cdr3_nt: TGTGCCAGCAGCTTAGGACAGGCGAACAAACCCCTCCACTTT
cdr3_aa: CASSLGQANKPLHF

d_call: TRBD1
j_call: TRBJ1-4
v_call: TRBV2
cdr3_nt: TGTGCCAGCAGAGGGACAGGGAATGAAAAACTGTTTTTT
cdr3_aa: CASRGTGNEKLFF

d_call: TRBD1
j_call: TRBJ2-7
v_call: TRBV27
cdr3_nt: TGTGCCAGCAGTTTGGGACAGGTTGCCTACGAGCAGTACTTC
cdr3_aa: CASSLGQVAYEQYF

d_call: TRBD2
j_call: TRBJ2-5
v_call: TRBV11-3
cdr3_nt: TGTGCCAGCAGAAGGCGGGGGGCCCTCTACCAAGAGACCCAGTACTTC
cdr3_aa: CASRRRGALYQETQYF